These 11 T cell receptor beta chains were all obtained from the same sample, sequenced in a study of blood T cell repertoires in COVID-19. TCRdb's table, derived via immunoSEQ multiplex PCR, lists solely in-frame clones and lacks some. The table includes 130,000 to 150,000 clones, more than 70% detected once. Sequenced input: peripheral blood. The receptors were gathered from a man aged 60-69 years with active or convalescent COVID-19.

This chain uses TRBV7-9 with TRBJ2-7; TRBD2 matches 12 bases. The CDR3 length is 16 residues. With V trimmed by 5 bases and J by 1 base, 6 bases remained unmatched. CDR1 is SEHNR, CDR2 FQNEAQ, per germline (reference sequence). In DNA form, the CDR3 reads TGTGCCAGCAGCCCCACGGGACTAGCGGGTTCCTACGAGCAGTACTTC. Its translation is CASSPTGLAGSYEQYF.

The chain employs TRBV30 and TRBJ2-1; tentative D call: TRBD2 (6 bases). Germline-derived CDR1 and CDR2 are GTSNPN and SVGIG (reference sequence). This CDR3 contains 15 residues. Between the trimmed V and J ends, which lost 2 bases and 6 bases, there was a span of 17 bases. In DNA, the CDR3 is TGTGCCTGGAGTTGGGAGGAATCCCTATCCAATGAGCAGTTCTTC. Protein sequence: CAWSWEESLSNEQFF.

The rearrangement uses TRBV9 and TRBJ1-6, with 8 bases fitting TRBD1. V gave up 3 bases and J gave up 7 bases; unmatched junction bases: 6. The CDR3 contains 15 residues. Germline V gene lookup returns CDR1 SGDLS and CDR2 YYNGEE. Written as DNA, the CDR3 is TGTGCCAGCAGCGCGAGGACAGGGAACAATTCACCCCTCCACTTT. Protein sequence: CASSARTGNNSPLHF.

The J gene is TRBJ2-5, the V gene TRBV5-1, with 10 bases aligning to TRBD2. CDR1 and CDR2 (germline): SGHRS, YFSETQ. J was trimmed by 2 bases and V by 4 bases; bases with no gene match: 5. CDR3 size: 15 residues. The CDR3 region has the DNA TGCGCCAGCAGCAGGACTAGCGGAAAACAAGAGACCCAGTACTTC. It specifies CASSRTSGKQETQYF.

In its sample, this clone was seen a few times. This chain uses TRBV6-2 or TRBV6-3 with TRBJ2-1; 12 nucleotides match TRBD2. Trimming removed 0 bases from V and 2 bases from J; junction bases left unmatched: 5. The germline V gene has CDR1 MNHEY and CDR2 SVGEGT. The CDR3 is 18 residues long. The CDR3, as DNA: TGTGCCAGCAGTTACTCGACTAGCGGGAGTGCCCCCTACAATGAGCAGTTCTTC. Its protein product is CASSYSTSGSAPYNEQFF.

This chain connects TRBV6-6 to TRBJ2-4, with 10 positions matching TRBD1. The trim removed 5 bases at V and 1 base at J, leaving 5 bases unmatched. The CDR3 extends over 16 amino acids. Per the germline V gene, CDR1 is MNHNY and CDR2 is SVGAGI (reference sequence). CDR3 nucleotides: TGTGCCAGCAGTCGGGGACAGGGGCACGCCAAAAACATTCAGTACTTC. Protein: CASSRGQGHAKNIQYF.

The rearrangement links TRBV19 to TRBJ2-7, with 9 bases fitting TRBD1. V lost 4 bases to trimming and J lost 6 bases; unmatched junction nucleotides: 10. The CDR3 consists of 15 residues. Germline V lookup: CDR1 LNHDA, CDR2 SQIVND (reference sequence). The chain's CDR3 is CASSTAGTGSTEQYF. The CDR3 DNA is TGTGCCAGTAGTACAGCGGGGACAGGGTCGACCGAGCAGTACTTC.

The CDR3 protein is CASSTGGSMLYF. CDR3 sequence (DNA): TGTGCCAGCAGTACGGGGGGATCCATGTTGTACTTC. The V and J genes are TRBV6-2 or TRBV6-3 and TRBJ2-7; TRBD2 matches at 7 bases. V lost 5 bases, J lost 12 bases, and 10 bases stayed unmatched. Germline V CDR1 and CDR2: MNHEY, SVGEGT. The CDR3 has 12 amino acids.

The gene calls are TRBV11-2 and TRBJ2-1; 13 bases match TRBD2. The trim removed 5 bases at V and 0 bases at J, leaving 7 bases unmatched. From germline, CDR1 is SGHAT and CDR2 FQNNGV. The CDR3 length is 18 residues. As DNA, the CDR3 is TGTGCCAGCAGCCAACGACTAGCGGGAGGTAGCTCCTACAATGAGCAGTTCTTC. As protein: CASSQRLAGGSSYNEQFF.

The chain links TRBV2 to TRBJ2-6; 9 nucleotides match TRBD1. The CDR3 spans 16 residues. Germline loops: CDR1 SNHLY, CDR2 FYNNEI. V lost 3 bases, J lost 1 base, and 1 base stayed unmatched. For the CDR3, the DNA is TGTGCCAGCAGTGACGGACAGGGGTCTGGGGCCAACGTCCTGACTTTC. Its translation is CASSDGQGSGANVLTF. Drawing the rest from reference TRBV2 and TRBJ2-6, the complete variable domain is EPEVTQTPSHQVTQMGQEVILRCVPISNHLYFYWYRQILGQKVEFLVSFYNNEISEKSEIFDDQFSVERPDGSNFTLKIRSTKLEDSAMYFCASSDGQGSGANVLTFGAGSRLTVL.

The chain carries TRBV4-2 and TRBJ1-6, with a tentative D call TRBD1 (6 bases). Germline V gene sequence: CDR1 LGHNA, CDR2 YNFKEQ. The ends were cut back, 1 base at V and 9 bases at J, with 7 bases in the middle. The CDR3 loop spans 13 amino acids. The CDR3 protein is CASSQVRGSPLHF. The CDR3 DNA reads TGTGCCAGCAGCCAAGTCAGGGGTTCACCCCTCCACTTT.